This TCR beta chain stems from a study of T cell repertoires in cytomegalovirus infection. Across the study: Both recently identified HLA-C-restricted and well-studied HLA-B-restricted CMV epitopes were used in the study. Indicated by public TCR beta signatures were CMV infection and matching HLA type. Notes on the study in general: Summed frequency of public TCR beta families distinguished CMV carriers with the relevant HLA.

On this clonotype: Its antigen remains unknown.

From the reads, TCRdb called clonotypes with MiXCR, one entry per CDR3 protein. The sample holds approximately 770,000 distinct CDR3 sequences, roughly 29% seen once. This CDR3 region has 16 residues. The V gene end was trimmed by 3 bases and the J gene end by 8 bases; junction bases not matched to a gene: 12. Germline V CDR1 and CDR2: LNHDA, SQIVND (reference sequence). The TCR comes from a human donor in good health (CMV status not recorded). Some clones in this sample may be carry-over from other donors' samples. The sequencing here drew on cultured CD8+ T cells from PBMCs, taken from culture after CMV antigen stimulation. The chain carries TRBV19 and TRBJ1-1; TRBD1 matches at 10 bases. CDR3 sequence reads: CASSIYADRGPQEAFF. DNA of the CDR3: TGTGCCAGTAGTATCTACGCTGACAGGGGGCCTCAAGAAGCTTTCTTT.